This is a list of T cell receptor beta chains from one sample in a study of OX40 agonist ivuxolimab in advanced cancers. The repertoire was sequenced with immunoSEQ multiplex PCR; TCRdb's copy has only in-frame clones and lacks some. The table lists 60,000 to 75,000 clones, roughly 80% of them singletons. The sequencing used CD4+ or CD8+ T cells sorted from blood, collected in a trial of the OX40 agonist ivuxolimab. The source is an adult with an advanced solid tumor such as melanoma, head and neck, liver or kidney cancer. The CDR3 runs from the conserved cysteine through the conserved F or W. Each record gives: V gene, CDR3 protein.

>TRBV6-5
CASCSAGANVLTF
>TRBV7-2
CASSNGQGNTIYF
>TRBV18
CASSPTGAWDQPQHF
>TRBV7-3
CASSSGGELFF
>TRBV7-9
CASSYEETQYF
>TRBV6-4
CASSGTSGRGSYNEQFF
>TRBV19
CASSPGTGIGGYTF
>TRBV27
CASSIRGSSYEQYF
>TRBV7-9
CASSSGTGANVLTF
>TRBV30
CAWSRTGLSNQPQHF
>TRBV7-2
CASSFPLRSADSYEQYF
>TRBV7-6
CASSGLVNEQFF
>TRBV13
CASSAGRGYEQYF
>TRBV13
CASSRTWSEQYF
>TRBV5-1
CASSPGSYEQYF
>TRBV29-1
CSVGLAGDREQFF
>TRBV2
CASSEGDSYYEQYF
>TRBV5-1
CASSSSGSPYNEQFF
>TRBV5-1
CASSLGRGNTGELFF
>TRBV10-3
CAIREDNSNTGELFF
>TRBV2
CGTQRENTEAFF
>TRBV7-2
CASSLAIVGQGPNQPQHF
>TRBV9
CASSIGQLFSEKLFF
>TRBV2
CASSLQGASAGELFF
>TRBV2
CASSAGRGGASYEQYF
>TRBV6-6
CASSYSGTTYEQYF
>TRBV14
CASSLSGPETQYF
>TRBV27
CASTGTAGVKTEAFF
>TRBV9
CASSPYLAGVIYEQYF
>TRBV6-1
CASSERTGSVETQYF
>TRBV15
CVTSRDRGRNEQYF
>TRBV5-1
CASSLEGAVRNTEAFF
>TRBV7-2
CASSRRGQLNTEAFF
>TRBV10-3
CATRTSEDTQYF
>TRBV5-1
CASSLMGLADNEQFF
>TRBV27
CASSKTSGGGKTQYF
>TRBV6-5
CASSYSQGNTEAFF
>TRBV6-5
CASTPRMTTYTEAFF
>TRBV21-1
CASSGGTSGDSYNEQFF
>TRBV10-3
CAISERTGNYGYTF
>TRBV30
CACMDRGYTGELFF
>TRBV12-5
CASGDRVESNQPQHF
>TRBV5-1
CASSFNTDTQYF
>TRBV2
CASSWDRESSRTDTQYF
>TRBV6-6
CASSYPGQGRETQYF
>TRBV28
CASSSSGTGGYGYTF
>TRBV2
CASSVRTGGEFISYNEQFF
>TRBV5-1
CASSLGGNTEAFF
>TRBV2
CASGLGQGDGYTF
>TRBV5-1
CASSLGLAGAYEQYF
>TRBV6-5
CASSYRLMDTQYF
>TRBV7-9
CASSLGQEDEQYF
>TRBV19
CASSPLGRANTEAFF